These 32 T cell receptor beta chains came from one sample sequenced in a study of Graves' ophthalmopathy and Graves' hyperthyroidism. TCR beta CDR3 regions were amplified from RNA transcripts. HTBI primers primed a first-round RT-PCR, and a second-round multiplex PCR followed. A single record per CDR3 protein comes from TCRdb applying MiXCR to the multiplex PCR reads. The sample shows roughly 500,000 distinct CDR3 sequences, 13% to 15% of them seen only once. Specimen: blood. The receptors derive from a woman aged 25 to 39 with Graves' ophthalmopathy.

This clonotype turned up a few times. The rearrangement links TRBV28 to TRBJ2-7, with D tentatively TRBD1 or TRBD2 (5 bases each). Germline V gives CDR1 MDHEN, CDR2 SYDVKM. This CDR3 has 15 amino acids. Trimming pared 2 bases from V and 5 bases from J, leaving 16 bases between. CDR3 in amino acids: CASSLGGPLSDEQYF. As DNA, the CDR3 is TGTGCCAGCAGTTTAGGGGGACCCCTCAGTGACGAGCAGTACTTC. Based on the CDR3 plus reference TRBV28 and TRBJ2-7, the full variable domain is DVKVTQSSRYLVKRTGEKVFLECVQDMDHENMFWYRQDPGLGLRLIYFSYDVKMKEKGDIPEGYSVSREKKERFSLILESASTNQTSMYLCASSLGGPLSDEQYFGPGTRLTVT.

This clonotype showed up many times. V gene TRBV11-1 combines with J gene TRBJ1-1; D possibly corresponds to TRBD1 (5 bases). The V and J ends lost 5 bases and 1 base respectively, with 20 bases between them. The length of the CDR3 is 17 residues. CDR1 is SGHAT, CDR2 FQDESV, per germline (reference sequence). In DNA form, the CDR3 reads TGTGCCAGCAGCCCCAGGGCCGTTGGCACTGGGAACACTGAAGCTTTCTTT. Amino acids: CASSPRAVGTGNTEAFF.

This clonotype was counted only a few times. CDR3 amino acids: CATSRDPYGYTF. The CDR3 bases are TGTGCCACCAGCCGGGACCCCTATGGCTACACCTTC. This sequence joins TRBV24-1 and TRBJ1-2, with TRBD1 as a possible D gene (5 bases). V shed 7 bases and J shed 4 bases, with 9 bases lying between them. The germline V gene encodes CDR1 KGHDR and CDR2 SFDVKD. CDR3 length equals 12 residues.

Comment on this clonotype: The conserved phenylalanine or tryptophan is not found at the CDR3 terminus, so this likely reflects a read error. This chain connects TRBV28 to TRBJ2-4; a possible D gene is TRBD2 (6 bases). Germline V CDR1 and CDR2: MDHEN, SYDVKM. CDR3 length equals 12 residues. With 11 bases removed from V and 13 bases from J, the gap between germline ends came to 21 bases. CDR3 sequence (DNA): TGTGCCTCCGGGACTTTACAAGAGGGCCAGTACGTC. It is translated as CASGTLQEGQYV.

This clonotype showed up many times. J is TRBJ2-7 and V is TRBV14; D tentatively reads TRBD1 or TRBD2 (5 bases each). The CDR3 spans 16 residues. V was trimmed by 10 bases and J by 3 bases, leaving 25 bases between them. The germline gives CDR1 SGHDN, CDR2 FVKESK. DNA for the CDR3: TGTGCCATCCAGCCTGAAGGGGAGACTACGCGCTACGAGCAGTACTTC. It encodes CAIQPEGETTRYEQYF.

This clonotype has a count of ten or more. The V and J genes are TRBV27 and TRBJ1-5, with D tentatively TRBD1 (6 bases). Trimming removed 7 bases at V and 7 bases at J, with 20 bases between. The CDR3 has 15 residues. CDR1 is MNHEY, CDR2 SMNVEV, per germline (reference sequence). The CDR3 sequence: CASIRGRQGKQPQHF. The DNA of the CDR3 is TGTGCCAGCATCAGGGGCCGCCAAGGGAAACAGCCCCAGCATTTT.

V is TRBV6-5 and J is TRBJ2-2; D ambiguous. Germline values: CDR1 MNHEY, CDR2 SVGAGI. This CDR3 has 14 residues. V shed 3 bases and J shed 4 bases, with 9 bases lying between them. CDR3 residues: CASSYRRSTGELFF. The CDR3 nucleotides read TGTGCCAGCAGTTATCGTAGGTCCACCGGGGAGCTGTTTTTT.

The genes are TRBV20-1 and TRBJ1-2; TRBD1 is a possible D gene (6 bases). V shed 5 bases and J shed 7 bases, with 8 bases lying between them. The CDR3 length is 10 residues. CDR1 is DFQATT and CDR2 is SNEGSKA in the germline V gene (reference sequence). The CDR3 sequence is CSASRGGYTF. The CDR3 DNA reads as TGCAGTGCTTCCAGGGGTGGCTACACCTTC.

This clonotype was seen at least ten times. This rearrangement joins TRBV6-1 to TRBJ1-3, with D perhaps matching TRBD1 (6 bases). V dropped 2 bases and J dropped 4 bases, with 15 bases sitting between them. The CDR3 consists of 16 residues. Germline-derived CDR1 and CDR2 are MNHNS and SASEGT. Written as DNA, the CDR3 is TGTGCCAGCAGTGAAAGGGGGAAGGCGAGAGGAAACACCATATATTTT. The encoded protein is CASSERGKARGNTIYF.

This clonotype was counted at least ten times. This chain links TRBV6-5 with TRBJ2-2, with no clear D. CDR1 is MNHEY and CDR2 is SVGAGI in the germline V gene. This CDR3 is 12 amino acids long. Deletions cut 2 bases from V and 6 bases from J, with 4 bases between. The CDR3 nucleotides read TGTGCCAGCAGTTACACGGCCGGGGAGCTGTTTTTT. It specifies CASSYTAGELFF.

This clonotype was counted a few times. The V call is TRBV6-1, the J call TRBJ1-5; possible D gene TRBD1, 5 bases. Germline CDR1 is MNHNS and CDR2 is SASEGT. The CDR3 runs 16 residues. V lost 6 bases and J lost 9, with 24 bases in between. The CDR3 region is CASRQQAGAAGGPQHF. CDR3 bases: TGTGCCAGCAGACAACAGGCCGGAGCAGCCGGTGGGCCCCAGCATTTT.

The sample holds many counts of this clonotype. The chain couples TRBV19 to TRBJ1-2, with D perhaps TRBD1 (6 bases). The CDR3 has 13 amino acids. Germline-derived CDR1 and CDR2 are LNHDA and SQIVND (reference sequence). Trimming shortened V by 4 bases and J by 7 bases, and 13 bases separated the two germline ends. The CDR3, as DNA: TGTGCCAGTAGTACCCGGGACACCGGTGGCTACACCTTC. Translation gives CASSTRDTGGYTF.

By frequency in the sample, this clonotype is medium-sized. The chain employs TRBV27 and TRBJ2-2; tentatively, D is TRBD1 or TRBD2 (5 bases each). V lost 6 bases and J lost 8, with 25 bases in between. Germline values: CDR1 MNHEY, CDR2 SMNVEV (reference sequence). The CDR3 totals 17 residues. The CDR3 DNA sequence: TGTGCCAGCAGCCATACCCTGACAGCGGCGGCGTGGGGGGAGCTGTTTTTT. Its protein is CASSHTLTAAAWGELFF.

The chain uses TRBV20-1 and TRBJ2-7; D is ambiguous. CDR1 and CDR2 from the germline V gene are DFQATT and SNEGSKA (reference sequence). V was shortened by 3 bases and J by 2 bases, with 11 bases between the two germline ends. The CDR3 loop spans 13 amino acids. Here the CDR3 reads CSARTPIPYEQYF. Written as DNA, the CDR3 is TGCAGTGCTAGGACTCCGATTCCCTACGAGCAGTACTTC.

This clonotype was seen a handful of times. V and J are TRBV19 and TRBJ1-1, with D possibly being TRBD1 (5 bases). CDR3 length equals 14 residues. The germline CDR1 and CDR2 sequences are LNHDA and SQIVND (reference sequence). V was trimmed by 7 bases and J by 0 bases, leaving 12 bases between them. CDR3 DNA sequence: TGTGCCAGTACCAAGATAGGGGTGAACACTGAAGCTTTCTTT. It yields the protein CASTKIGVNTEAFF.

This clonotype was observed many times. The J gene is TRBJ1-3, the V gene TRBV6-5; D is unclear. The germline V and J ends were trimmed by 2 bases and 0 bases, with 14 bases remaining between them. The CDR3 sequence is 17 residues long. Germline loops: CDR1 MNHEY, CDR2 SVGAGI. The CDR3 is CASSYEGRIASGNTIYF. CDR3 nucleotides: TGTGCCAGCAGTTACGAGGGCAGGATCGCCTCTGGAAACACCATATATTTT.

Many counts were recorded for this clonotype. This chain uses TRBV12-3 or TRBV12-4 with TRBJ2-5, with D tentatively TRBD2 (5 bases). Deletions cut 3 bases from V and 5 bases from J, with 10 bases between. This CDR3 region has 13 residues. The DNA for the CDR3 is TGTGCCAGCAGTTTGTCTCCGGGGGAGACCCAGTACTTC. Translated, it gives CASSLSPGETQYF.

The chain couples TRBV12-3 or TRBV12-4 to TRBJ2-7, with D perhaps TRBD2 (6 bases). V was shortened by 6 bases and J by 4 bases, with 28 bases between the two germline ends. The CDR3 consists of 18 residues. The CDR3 region has the DNA TGTGCCAGCAGAAGGGGTCCTAGCGCCGTCCCACCTAATTACGAGCAGTACTTC. Its translation: CASRRGPSAVPPNYEQYF.

The sample holds a few counts of this clonotype. The chain's CDR3 is CASSEALVGAEGEQYF. The CDR3 DNA follows: TGTGCCAGCAGTGAAGCGCTAGTGGGGGCGGAGGGGGAGCAGTACTTC. This chain uses TRBV6-1 with TRBJ2-7; D assignment may be TRBD1 or TRBD2 (6 bases each). V lost 0 bases, J lost 7 bases, and 19 bases lay in between. Germline CDR1 is MNHNS and CDR2 is SASEGT. The CDR3 has 16 amino acids.

This chain joins TRBV7-9 and TRBJ1-2, with a weak D call TRBD1 (5 bases). CDR3 length equals 12 residues. Germline V CDR1 and CDR2: SEHNR, FQNEAQ (reference sequence). CDR3 amino acids: CAHGTETTGYTF. The CDR3 bases are TGTGCGCATGGGACGGAAACGACGGGCTACACCTTC.

This clonotype occurred many times. The rearrangement links TRBV28 to TRBJ1-1, with D tentatively TRBD1 (6 bases). V was pared by 6 bases and J by 5 bases, with 16 bases between. CDR3 size: 14 residues. Germline V gene data show CDR1 as MDHEN and CDR2 as SYDVKM. This chain's CDR3 is CASSYGTRYTEAFF. CDR3 DNA: TGTGCCAGCAGCTACGGGACACGGTATACTGAAGCTTTCTTT.

The chain recombines TRBV6-1 with TRBJ2-2, with D possibly being TRBD1 or TRBD2 (5 bases each). The CDR3 totals 15 residues. CDR1 and CDR2 from the germline V gene are MNHNS and SASEGT. With 0 bases removed from V and 4 bases from J, the gap between germline ends came to 9 bases. For the CDR3, the DNA is TGTGCCAGCAGTGAAGCATCCGGGGCCACCGGGGAGCTGTTTTTT. This encodes CASSEASGATGELFF.

This clonotype was counted many times. The CDR3 region is CAISELWNTGELFF. In DNA form, the CDR3 reads TGTGCCATCAGTGAGCTGTGGAACACCGGGGAGCTGTTTTTT. The chain is built from TRBV10-3 and TRBJ2-2; no clear D gene. V was shortened by 2 bases and J by 1 base, with 5 bases between the two germline ends. Germline V lookup: CDR1 ENHRY, CDR2 SYGVKD. The CDR3 has 14 amino acids.

The table lists this clonotype with many counts. CDR3 loop: CASSLGDSFVKKTQYF. CDR3 in DNA: TGTGCCAGCAGCTTAGGGGACAGCTTCGTCAAGAAGACCCAGTACTTC. This chain joins TRBV7-8 and TRBJ2-5, with TRBD1 identical over 7 bases. V lost 1 base, J lost 6 bases, and 11 bases stayed unmatched. Per the germline V gene, CDR1 is SGHVS and CDR2 is FQNEAQ. The CDR3 spans 16 residues.

In its sample, this clonotype was seen many times. J is TRBJ1-2 and V is TRBV4-1; 8 bases are a match to TRBD1. This CDR3 has 13 amino acids. The ends lost 4 bases at V and 6 bases at J; junction bases unmatched: 4. Germline V gives CDR1 MGHRA, CDR2 YSYEKL. The CDR3 is CASSPHRGDGYTF. As DNA, the CDR3 is TGCGCCAGCAGCCCTCACAGGGGGGATGGCTACACCTTC.

This chain joins TRBV29-1 and TRBJ1-1, with D possibly matching TRBD1 (5 bases). V lost 7 bases and J 1 base, leaving 7 bases between the germline ends. The CDR3 covers 11 residues. Germline V CDR1 and CDR2: SQVTM, ANQGSEA. CDR3 DNA: TGCAGCGCGACAGCGAACACTGAAGCTTTCTTT. This sequence encodes CSATANTEAFF.

This clonotype was picked up many times. J is TRBJ1-1 and V is TRBV12-3 or TRBV12-4; D gene unclear. V lost 5 bases to trimming and J lost 2 bases, with 9 bases between them. The CDR3 has 13 residues. CDR3 nucleotides: TGTGCCAGCAGTATAAGTCGTAACACTGAAGCTTTCTTT. Encoded protein: CASSISRNTEAFF.

This clonotype was seen repeatedly, ten times or more. The gene calls are TRBV19 and TRBJ2-7; the D is unclear. The V end lost 1 base, the J end lost 6 bases, and 4 bases lay between the germline ends. CDR3 size: 11 residues. CDR1 is LNHDA and CDR2 is SQIVND in the germline V gene (reference sequence). CDR3 sequence (DNA): TGTGCCAGTAGTATAGCGGGCGAGCAGTACTTC. Its translation is CASSIAGEQYF.

This clonotype was counted ten times or more. This chain joins TRBV6-1 and TRBJ1-3; D gene ambiguous. The CDR3 runs to 15 residues. The ends were cut back, 7 bases at V and 2 bases at J, with 15 bases in the middle. Germline V gene data show CDR1 as MNHNS and CDR2 as SASEGT. CDR3 sequence reads: CASISSAGPGNTIYF. CDR3 nucleotides: TGTGCCAGCATATCATCGGCAGGTCCTGGAAACACCATATATTTT.

J is TRBJ2-5 and V is TRBV6-2 or TRBV6-3, with 8 bases aligning to TRBD1. Germline V gene lookup returns CDR1 MNHEY and CDR2 SVGEGT. V was clipped by 6 bases and J by 0 bases; unmatched bases: 12. CDR3 length: 17 residues. CDR3 bases: TGTGCCAGCAGAGCCGGGACAGGAGAACGGTACCAAGAGACCCAGTACTTC. It is translated as CASRAGTGERYQETQYF.

This clonotype was observed many times. The chain recombines TRBV20-1 with TRBJ2-5; D might be TRBD1 (7 bases). CDR3 length equals 14 residues. V lost 0 bases to trimming and J lost 4 bases, with 12 bases between them. Germline CDR1 DFQATT, CDR2 SNEGSKA (reference sequence). CDR3 nucleotide sequence: TGCAGTGCTAGAGATGGAGGGGGCTCAGAGACCCAGTACTTC. Translated, it gives CSARDGGGSETQYF.

This clonotype was detected many times. The chain couples TRBV12-5 to TRBJ2-2; 12 bases fit TRBD2. CDR1 and CDR2 (germline): LGHNT, FRNRAP. The CDR3 runs 15 residues. The V segment lost 4 bases and the J segment 4 bases; nucleotides outside the gene matches: 1. CDR3 in amino acids: CASGSSGGATGELFF. The DNA for the CDR3 is TGTGCTAGTGGTTCTAGCGGGGGGGCCACCGGGGAGCTGTTTTTT.